The subject of this entry is one T cell receptor beta chain. How the authors handled the data: Reference gene primer amplification gave nucleated cell count estimates. Assay used: immunoSEQ multiplex PCR; TCRdb lists only in-frame clones, some missing. The DNA gave D and trimming, while V, J and clone size come from that table. Here the sample spans 250,000 to 350,000 clones, roughly 86% being singletons. This sample stems from a study of blood T cell repertoires in COVID-19. In the study overall: From the United States, Italy and Spain came samples of acute and convalescent COVID-19. PBMCs, B-cell-depleted T cells, or T cells were the source of the cDNA or gDNA that made up the material.

Germline trimming cut 8 bases from V and 0 bases from J; bases unmatched to any gene: 8. In germline, CDR1 is SGHTA, CDR2 FQGNSA. The CDR3 runs to 15 residues. The sample consisted of peripheral blood. The source of this sequence is a woman aged 25 to 39 who had recovered from COVID-19. This sequence joins TRBV7-2 and TRBJ2-3; 7 nucleotides line up with TRBD2. DNA for the CDR3: TGTGCCAGCCGGAGCGGACTAGTGAGCACAGATACGCAGTATTTT. This gives the protein CASRSGLVSTDTQYF. The full variable domain, with the rest looked up from reference TRBV7-2 and TRBJ2-3, is GAGVSQSPSNKVTEKGKDVELRCDPISGHTALYWYRQSLGQGLEFLIYFQGNSAPDKSGLPSDRFSAERTGGSVSTLTIQRTQQEDSAVYLCASRSGLVSTDTQYFGPGTRLTVL.